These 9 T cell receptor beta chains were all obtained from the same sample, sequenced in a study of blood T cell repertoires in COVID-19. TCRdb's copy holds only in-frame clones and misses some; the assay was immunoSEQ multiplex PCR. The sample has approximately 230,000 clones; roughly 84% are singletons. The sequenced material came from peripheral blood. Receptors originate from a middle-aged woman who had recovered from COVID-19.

This chain's CDR3 is CASRARWLAGSYNEQFF. Here the CDR3 DNA reads TGTGCCAGCAGGGCCCGGTGGCTAGCGGGGTCCTACAATGAGCAGTTCTTC. The chain has TRBV2 and TRBJ2-1, with TRBD2 matching 9 bases. This CDR3 region has 17 residues. J was trimmed by 1 base and V by 6 bases; bases with no gene match: 10. The germline V gene encodes CDR1 SNHLY and CDR2 FYNNEI.

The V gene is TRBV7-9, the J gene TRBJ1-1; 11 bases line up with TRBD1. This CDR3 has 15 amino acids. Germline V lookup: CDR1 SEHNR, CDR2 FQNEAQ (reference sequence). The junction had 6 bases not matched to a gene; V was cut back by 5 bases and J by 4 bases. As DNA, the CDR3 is TGTGCCAGCAGCCCACCGGGACAGGGGGTCACTGAAGCTTTCTTT. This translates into CASSPPGQGVTEAFF.

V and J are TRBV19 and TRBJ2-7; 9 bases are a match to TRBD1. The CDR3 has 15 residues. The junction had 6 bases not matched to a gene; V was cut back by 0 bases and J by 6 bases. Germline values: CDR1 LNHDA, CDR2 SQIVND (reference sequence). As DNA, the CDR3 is TGTGCCAGTAGTATAGATTCGGGGACAGGGAGCGAGCAGTACTTC. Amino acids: CASSIDSGTGSEQYF.

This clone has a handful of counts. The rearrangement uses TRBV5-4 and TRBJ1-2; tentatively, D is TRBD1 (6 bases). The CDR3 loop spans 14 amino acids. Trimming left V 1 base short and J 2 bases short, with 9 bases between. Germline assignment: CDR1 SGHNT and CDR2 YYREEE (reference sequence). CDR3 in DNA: TGTGCCAGCAGCTTGACCGGACAGAACTATGGCTACACCTTC. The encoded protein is CASSLTGQNYGYTF.

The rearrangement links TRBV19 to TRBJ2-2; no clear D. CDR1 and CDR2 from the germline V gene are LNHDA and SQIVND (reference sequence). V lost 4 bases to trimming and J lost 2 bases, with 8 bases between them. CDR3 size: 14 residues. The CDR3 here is CASSKRSNTGELFF. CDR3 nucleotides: TGTGCCAGTAGTAAGCGCAGTAACACCGGGGAGCTGTTTTTT.

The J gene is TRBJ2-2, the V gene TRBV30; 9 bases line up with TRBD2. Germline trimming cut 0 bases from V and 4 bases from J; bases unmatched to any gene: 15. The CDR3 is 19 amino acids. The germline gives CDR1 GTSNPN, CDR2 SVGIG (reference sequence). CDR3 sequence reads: CAWSVLPSSGALITGELFF. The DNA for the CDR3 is TGTGCCTGGAGTGTACTCCCCTCTAGCGGGGCTCTTATCACCGGGGAGCTGTTTTTT.

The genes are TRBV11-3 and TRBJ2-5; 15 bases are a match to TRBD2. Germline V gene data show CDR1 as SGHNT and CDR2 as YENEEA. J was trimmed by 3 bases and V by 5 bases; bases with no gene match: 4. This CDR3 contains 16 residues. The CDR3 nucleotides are TGTGCCAGCAGCATCGGACTAGCGGGAGGGGAAGAGACCCAGTACTTC. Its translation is CASSIGLAGGEETQYF.

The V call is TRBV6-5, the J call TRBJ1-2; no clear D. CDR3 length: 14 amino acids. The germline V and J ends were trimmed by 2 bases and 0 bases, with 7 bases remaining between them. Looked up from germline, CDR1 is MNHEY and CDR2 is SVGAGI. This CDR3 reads CASSYRPANYGYTF. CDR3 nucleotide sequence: TGTGCCAGCAGTTACCGCCCAGCTAACTATGGCTACACCTTC.

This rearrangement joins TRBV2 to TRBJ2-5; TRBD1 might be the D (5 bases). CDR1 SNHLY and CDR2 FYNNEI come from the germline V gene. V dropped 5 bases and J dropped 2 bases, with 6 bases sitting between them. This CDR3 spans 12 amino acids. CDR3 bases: TGTGCCAGCAGTACAGGTCAAGAGACCCAGTACTTC. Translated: CASSTGQETQYF.